A single sample gave rise to the 20 T cell receptor beta chains below, sequenced in a study of metastatic and nonmetastatic thyroid tumors. TCRdb ran MiXCR on the PCR reads. The sample lists about 24,000 clones; about 24% were seen once. Thyroid surgery was performed in patients who had received no treatment beforehand. The sequencing sample was made of tumor tissue. These receptors all come from a male donor with papillary thyroid cancer or a benign thyroid nodule (not recorded which). Some clones in this sample may be carry-over from other donors' samples.

This clone was recorded at least ten times. This specimen includes other DNA sequences encoding the same CDR3. The chain combines TRBV12-3 or TRBV12-4 with TRBJ1-5, with TRBD1 identical over 7 bases. This CDR3 is 15 amino acids long. J gave up 3 bases and V 4 bases, and 6 bases lay outside the gene matches. In nucleotides, the CDR3 is TGTGCCAGCAGTTCCCCAGACAGGGCCAATCAGCCCCAGCATTTT. As protein: CASSSPDRANQPQHF.

Note on this clone: The CDR3 ends on some other residue instead of the conserved phenylalanine or tryptophan, so this is likely a read error. The CDR3 here is CASSLDGTGAYNEQFS. The CDR3 DNA is TGTGCCAGCAGCCTAGATGGAACAGGGGCATACAATGAGCAGTTCTCC. This chain connects TRBV4-2 to TRBJ2-1, with TRBD1 identical over 7 bases. The CDR3 is 16 amino acids. The ends lost 4 bases at V and 4 bases at J; junction bases unmatched: 10. In germline, CDR1 is LGHNA, CDR2 YNFKEQ.

This rearrangement joins TRBV5-1 to TRBJ1-2; 8 nucleotides agree with TRBD1. Trimming at V came to 0 bases and at J to 8 bases, leaving 3 bases not matched to a gene. Germline-derived CDR1 and CDR2 are SGHRS and YFSETQ. This CDR3 comprises 13 residues. The CDR3 sequence is CASSLGTGSGYTF. The DNA for the CDR3 is TGCGCCAGCAGCTTGGGGACAGGGAGCGGCTACACCTTC.

The sample holds many counts of this clone. The chain links TRBV28 to TRBJ2-3, with 10 nucleotides matching TRBD1. The CDR3 has 12 residues. Germline CDR1 and CDR2: MDHEN and SYDVKM. Unmatched junction bases numbered 5, after V lost 6 bases and J lost 11 bases. CDR3 nucleotide sequence: TGTGCCAGCAGCCCGACAGGGGGCTTGCAGTATTTT. Protein product: CASSPTGGLQYF.

The rearrangement uses TRBV11-1 and TRBJ2-1, with 11 bases aligning to TRBD2. Germline-derived CDR1 and CDR2 are SGHAT and FQDESV (reference sequence). V lost 8 bases, J lost 10 bases, and 13 bases stayed unmatched. The CDR3 length is 15 residues. The CDR3 coding sequence is TGTGCCAGCGGTAGCGGGAGGGCCCGGGGAGCGGAGCAGTTCTTC. It is translated as CASGSGRARGAEQFF. The full variable domain, its missing parts supplied by reference TRBV11-1 and TRBJ2-1, is EAEVAQSPRYKITEKSQAVAFWCDPISGHATLYWYRQILGQGPELLVQFQDESVVDDSQLPKDRFSAERLKGVDSTLKIQPAELGDSAMYLCASGSGRARGAEQFFGPGTRLTVL.

This clone occurred many times. This CDR3 reads CASSSGTAPNEKLFF. The CDR3 bases are TGTGCCAGCAGTTCAGGGACGGCGCCTAATGAAAAACTGTTTTTT. The rearrangement links TRBV28 to TRBJ1-4; weak D call: TRBD1 (5 bases). CDR3 size: 15 residues. Trimming left V 4 bases short and J 3 bases short, with 12 bases between. Germline V lookup: CDR1 MDHEN, CDR2 SYDVKM.

The sample holds many counts of this clone. CDR3 amino acids: CASSLVAGVETQYF. CDR3 DNA sequence: TGTGCCAGCAGCTTAGTAGCCGGGGTTGAGACCCAGTACTTC. The chain combines TRBV7-2 with TRBJ2-5; TRBD2 might be the D (5 bases). Trimming pared 1 base from V and 5 bases from J, leaving 11 bases between. CDR3 length: 14 amino acids. Germline loops: CDR1 SGHTA, CDR2 FQGNSA.

This clone appeared many times. The chain has TRBV7-3 and TRBJ2-4; 12 bases are shared with TRBD2. This CDR3 has 18 amino acids. The germline gives CDR1 SGHTA, CDR2 FQGTGA. The ends lost 7 bases at V and 0 bases at J; junction bases unmatched: 10. The DNA of the CDR3 is TGTGCCAGCACTTCTAGCGGGAGGGGTGGGCTAGCCAAAAACATTCAGTACTTC. The encoded protein is CASTSSGRGGLAKNIQYF.

This clone has a count of ten or more. The chain employs TRBV6-5 and TRBJ2-5; D is possibly TRBD2 (5 bases). Germline CDR1 and CDR2: MNHEY and SVGAGI. This CDR3 is 14 amino acids long. With 0 bases removed from V and 3 bases from J, the gap between germline ends came to 8 bases. The DNA of the CDR3 is TGTGCCAGCAGTTACTCCGGGATCGAAGAGACCCAGTACTTC. Protein product: CASSYSGIEETQYF.

This clone was picked up many times. CDR3 protein: CASTGGGPINIQYF. The CDR3 nucleotides are TGTGCCAGCACAGGGGGAGGGCCGATAAACATTCAGTACTTC. The chain is built from TRBV11-2 and TRBJ2-4, with D possibly being TRBD1 or TRBD2 (7 bases each). Trimming removed 7 bases from V and 6 bases from J, with 16 bases in between. The CDR3 totals 14 residues. The germline V gene encodes CDR1 SGHAT and CDR2 FQNNGV.

A remark on this clone: No conserved phenylalanine or tryptophan ends this CDR3, so it is likely a read error. This sequence joins TRBV6-1 and TRBJ2-5, with D possibly being TRBD1 or TRBD2 (6 bases each). V shed 6 bases and J shed 4 bases, with 15 bases lying between them. The CDR3 covers 14 residues. Looked up from germline, CDR1 is MNHNS and CDR2 is SASEGT. CDR3 loop: CASSIRGGGETQYV. CDR3 DNA: TGTGCCAGCAGCATCAGGGGAGGTGGAGAGACCCAGTACGTA.

This clone was recorded many times. This sequence joins TRBV10-3 and TRBJ2-2; 10 nucleotides match TRBD2. Germline V lookup: CDR1 ENHRY, CDR2 SYGVKD. J gave up 4 bases and V 4 bases, and 3 bases lay outside the gene matches. The CDR3 consists of 15 residues. CDR3 protein: CAISVLAGGTGELFF. CDR3 sequence (DNA): TGTGCCATCAGTGTGTTAGCGGGAGGCACCGGGGAGCTGTTTTTT.

This clone has a count of ten or more. V and J are TRBV11-2 and TRBJ2-7; 8 positions match TRBD2. Germline trimming cut 3 bases from V and 5 bases from J; bases unmatched to any gene: 12. From germline, CDR1 is SGHAT and CDR2 FQNNGV. This CDR3 spans 16 amino acids. The CDR3 coding sequence is TGTGCCAGCAGCTTTTCACCAGGACTAGCTGAAAACGAGCAGTACTTC. Its translation is CASSFSPGLAENEQYF.

This clone was counted many times. This sequence joins TRBV6-1 and TRBJ2-5, with a weak D call TRBD2 (5 bases). The germline CDR1 and CDR2 sequences are MNHNS and SASEGT. The V end was cut by 7 bases, the J end by 5 bases, with 11 bases between. The CDR3 is 12 residues long. CDR3 in amino acids: CASKAPGETQYF. CDR3 coding DNA: TGTGCCAGCAAAGCCCCGGGGGAGACCCAGTACTTC.

This clone was seen at least ten times. V usage is TRBV12-3 or TRBV12-4 and J usage is TRBJ1-1; no clear D. Trimming removed 6 bases at V and 1 base at J, with 9 bases between. The CDR3 length is 13 residues. The CDR3 here is CASRGRRNTEAFF. The CDR3 nucleotides read TGTGCCAGCAGAGGGCGCAGGAACACTGAAGCTTTCTTT.

This clone occurred a few times. The chain couples TRBV6-1 to TRBJ2-3; maybe TRBD2 (5 bases). Germline V gene sequence: CDR1 MNHNS, CDR2 SASEGT. With 3 bases removed from V and 7 bases from J, the gap between germline ends came to 8 bases. This CDR3 has 12 amino acids. CDR3 protein: CASSDGVYTQYF. The CDR3 nucleotides are TGTGCCAGCAGTGACGGGGTGTATACGCAGTATTTT.

This clone was counted only a few times. This may be a read error, as it is one base from a much larger clone. This specimen includes other DNA sequences encoding the same CDR3. This chain links TRBV11-2 with TRBJ2-3; D uncertain. The ends were cut back, 5 bases at V and 9 bases at J, with 15 bases in the middle. Germline V gives CDR1 SGHAT, CDR2 FQNNGV. The CDR3 consists of 13 residues. The CDR3 spells CASSPSGPGTQYF. The CDR3 DNA follows: TGTGCCAGCAGCCCTAGTGGGCCAGGCACGCAGTATTTT.

V usage is TRBV28 and J usage is TRBJ2-7; 10 bases match TRBD2. The CDR3 has 16 amino acids. Germline V CDR1 and CDR2: MDHEN, SYDVKM. J lost 7 bases, V lost 9 bases, and 18 bases had no gene match. CDR3 amino acids: CASSTVGASGGEEQYF. The DNA for the CDR3 is TGTGCCAGTAGTACTGTCGGGGCTAGCGGGGGTGAGGAGCAGTACTTC.

Turning to this clone: A read error may produce the germline difference seen at one junction end. This chain connects TRBV27 to TRBJ2-7; D possibly corresponds to TRBD2 (6 bases). This CDR3 has 17 amino acids. Germline CDR1 is MNHEY and CDR2 is SMNVEV (reference sequence). This CDR3 is CASSSTIGRGRAYEHYF. The CDR3 coding sequence is TGTGCCAGCAGTTCGACTATCGGGAGAGGAAGGGCCTACGAGCATTACTTC.

This clone was recorded many times. V usage is TRBV7-3 and J usage is TRBJ1-2; a possible D gene is TRBD1 (5 bases). CDR1 and CDR2 (germline): SGHTA, FQGTGA. This CDR3 is 13 amino acids long. V was shortened by 5 bases and J by 7 bases, with 14 bases between the two germline ends. The CDR3 nucleotides read TGTGCCAGCAGCCCTACGTCGGGGGGTGGCTACACCTTC. This sequence encodes CASSPTSGGGYTF.